This TCR beta chain stems from a study of blood T cell repertoires in COVID-19. For the study at large: There were acute and convalescent COVID-19 samples, and they came from the United States, Italy and Spain. Nucleic acid was either cDNA or gDNA, and it came from T cells, B-cell-depleted T cells, or PBMCs.

The CDR3 length is 12 residues. From germline, CDR1 is LNHDA and CDR2 SQIVND (reference sequence). V lost 3 bases and J 10 bases, leaving 10 bases between the germline ends. Authors' methods: Reference gene primer amplification yielded estimated nucleated cell counts. The method was immunoSEQ multiplex PCR; TCRdb's version includes in-frame clones alone and lacks a portion of them. V and J calls and clone size come straight from that table; D and trimming were deduced from the DNA. The data show some 110,000 clones, roughly four fifths seen once. The sample comprised peripheral blood. The V call is TRBV19, the J call TRBJ2-1, with a weak D call TRBD2 (5 bases). The receptor was isolated from a woman aged 80 or over with acute or convalescent COVID-19. CDR3 sequence (DNA): TGTGCCAGTAGTATTTGGGAGAACGAGCAGTTCTTC. It specifies CASSIWENEQFF.